This T cell receptor beta chain was retrieved from a study of T cells after posttransplantation cyclophosphamide. Cyclophosphamide on days +3 and +4 followed busulfan-fludarabine conditioning and a marrow graft. This clone was counted many times. The CDR3 is made up of 15 amino acids. Trimming removed 1 base from V and 2 bases from J, with 9 bases in between. The V gene's germline CDR1 is KGHSH and CDR2 LQKENI. The table came from immunoSEQ multiplex PCR; TCRdb's copy has only in-frame clones and leaves some out. Observed are more than 2,500 clones, no singletons, with the top ten taking roughly 15%. V gene TRBV18 combines with J gene TRBJ1-5; D possibly corresponds to TRBD1 (6 bases). The sample consisted of PBMCs, taken 30 days after allogeneic stem cell transplant with posttransplant cyclophosphamide. The origin of this receptor is a female patient aged 55-70 years who received an allogeneic stem cell transplant from an unrelated donor, was CMV-positive, and had acute GVHD only. Some T cells may be graft donor cells. CDR3 region: CASSPRAGGNQPQHF. The CDR3, as DNA: TGTGCCAGCTCACCACGGGCAGGGGGCAATCAGCCCCAGCATTTT.